The 26 T cell receptor beta chains reported below all come from one sample, sequenced in a study of T cell responses to AZD1222 COVID-19 vaccine. Only in-frame clones appear in the TCRdb table, and some are missing; sequencing was by immunoSEQ multiplex PCR. The sample lists 90,000 to 120,000 clones; under 95% were seen once. Sequenced here: peripheral blood, sampled on day 0 of AZD1222 vaccination. These receptors were taken from an adult in good health.

The chain couples TRBV30 to TRBJ1-4; D call uncertain. Germline V lookup: CDR1 GTSNPN, CDR2 SVGIG (reference sequence). The CDR3 consists of 14 residues. The V end was cut by 4 bases, the J end by 0 bases, with 9 bases between. In DNA form, the CDR3 reads TGTGCCTGGACCACAACTGCAACTAATGAAAAACTGTTTTTT. Protein: CAWTTTATNEKLFF.

The J gene is TRBJ2-1, the V gene TRBV6-2 or TRBV6-3; 9 bases agree with TRBD2. This CDR3 is built from 17 residues. J was trimmed by 6 bases and V by 6 bases; bases with no gene match: 15. From germline, CDR1 is MNHEY and CDR2 SVGEGT. In DNA form, the CDR3 reads TGTGCCAGCAGCAAAACGGGACTAGCCACCTTTTCCAATGAGCAGTTCTTC. Protein: CASSKTGLATFSNEQFF.

V gene TRBV5-1 combines with J gene TRBJ2-3; D remains ambiguous. The CDR3 has 17 amino acids. Germline-derived CDR1 and CDR2 are SGHRS and YFSETQ. Trimming cost V 0 bases and J 1 base, with 15 bases left between them. For the CDR3, the DNA is TGCGCCAGCAGCTTGGGAGGAACACAATCCCGCACAGATACGCAGTATTTT. Amino acid sequence: CASSLGGTQSRTDTQYF.

The chain links TRBV7-2 to TRBJ1-4; TRBD1 agrees at 9 bases. Germline CDR1 SGHTA, CDR2 FQGNSA. CDR3 length: 13 amino acids. The CDR3 loop reads CATTPGQGGKLFF. For the CDR3, the DNA is TGTGCTACCACTCCGGGACAGGGAGGAAAACTGTTTTTT.

J is TRBJ1-6 and V is TRBV6-2 or TRBV6-3, with unresolved D. V shed 4 bases and J shed 0 bases, with 7 bases lying between them. The CDR3 loop spans 15 amino acids. Germline CDR1 and CDR2: MNHEY and SVGEGT. The CDR3 protein is CASSLESSYNSPLHF. The CDR3, as DNA: TGTGCCAGCAGTTTGGAGAGCTCCTATAATTCACCCCTCCACTTT.

This chain joins TRBV11-1 and TRBJ2-1, with 8 bases identical to TRBD1. CDR3 length equals 15 residues. With 6 bases clipped from V and 1 base from J, the junction kept 5 bases outside the gene matches. Germline assignment: CDR1 SGHAT and CDR2 FQDESV (reference sequence). CDR3 in amino acids: CASRGGQASYNEQFF. Written as DNA, the CDR3 is TGTGCCAGCAGGGGGGGACAGGCGTCCTACAATGAGCAGTTCTTC.

This sequence joins TRBV27 and TRBJ2-7; unclear D gene. From germline, CDR1 is MNHEY and CDR2 SMNVEV (reference sequence). Trimming left V 2 bases short and J 1 base short, with 9 bases between. CDR3 length: 14 amino acids. The DNA of the CDR3 is TGTGCCAGCAGTTTACTGTACAGTTCCTACGAGCAGTACTTC. Translated: CASSLLYSSYEQYF.

The chain uses TRBV9 and TRBJ1-3, with no clear D. There are 14 residues in the CDR3. Looked up from germline, CDR1 is SGDLS and CDR2 is YYNGEE. Between the trimmed V and J ends, which lost 0 bases and 4 bases, there was a span of 8 bases. The CDR3 loop reads CASSVEEEGNTIYF. CDR3 bases: TGTGCCAGCAGCGTAGAAGAGGAAGGAAACACCATATATTTT.

This chain uses TRBV3-1 (or the pseudogene TRBV3-2) with TRBJ1-5, with D uncertain. CDR1 and CDR2 from the germline V gene are LGHDT and YNNKEL (reference sequence). V was clipped by 6 bases and J by 5 bases, with 26 bases between them. CDR3 length equals 18 residues. The DNA of the CDR3 is TGTGCCAGCAGAGCCAAGCAGCCAAGCGGCCTTGTGTATCAGCCCCAGCATTTT. Protein sequence: CASRAKQPSGLVYQPQHF.

The V gene is TRBV7-2, the J gene TRBJ2-5; 11 bases map to TRBD2. V gave up 5 bases and J gave up 2 bases; unmatched junction bases: 7. Germline loops: CDR1 SGHTA, CDR2 FQGNSA. The CDR3 has 16 residues. The CDR3 coding sequence is TGTGCCAGCAGCCTTTCTAGCGGGGGGTTACAAGAGACCCAGTACTTC. The encoded protein is CASSLSSGGLQETQYF.

This clone has just one count. The CDR3 protein is CAAGPLRETQYF. CDR3 coding DNA: TGTGCCGCGGGCCCGTTACGAGAGACCCAGTACTTC. The gene calls are TRBV6-5 and TRBJ2-5; D is perhaps TRBD2 (5 bases). This CDR3 is 12 amino acids long. Trimming stripped 11 bases from V and 4 bases from J, with 14 bases between. CDR1 is MNHEY and CDR2 is SVGAGI in the germline V gene.

The chain couples TRBV10-3 to TRBJ1-6; 7 bases are shared with TRBD1. J was trimmed by 7 bases and V by 11 bases; bases with no gene match: 8. Per the germline V gene, CDR1 is ENHRY and CDR2 is SYGVKD. This CDR3 has 13 residues. The chain's CDR3 is CASSGTENSPLHF. The CDR3 DNA reads TGTGCCTCGTCCGGGACAGAGAATTCACCCCTCCACTTT.

V gene TRBV6-5 combines with J gene TRBJ2-7; possibly TRBD1 for D (5 bases). V lost 6 bases and J lost 2, with 14 bases in between. The CDR3 consists of 14 residues. The germline gives CDR1 MNHEY, CDR2 SVGAGI. DNA of the CDR3: TGTGCCAGCAGCTCAGACAGTCCTCCCTACGAGCAGTACTTC. Protein sequence: CASSSDSPPYEQYF.

The genes are TRBV7-9 and TRBJ1-2; maybe TRBD1 (5 bases). Germline V gene sequence: CDR1 SEHNR, CDR2 FQNEAQ (reference sequence). Trimming took 5 bases from V and 3 from J, leaving 22 bases between them. This CDR3 is 17 amino acids long. CDR3 bases: TGTGCCAGCAGCCAACCATCACAGGCCCCGTGGGACTATGGCTACACCTTC. Translating it yields CASSQPSQAPWDYGYTF.

This chain uses TRBV5-4 with TRBJ2-1; no clear D. The CDR3 is made up of 12 amino acids. CDR1 SGHNT and CDR2 YYREEE come from the germline V gene (reference sequence). The V end lost 4 bases, the J end lost 5 bases, and 7 bases lay between the germline ends. The CDR3 loop reads CASSGVHNEQFF. The CDR3 DNA follows: TGTGCCAGCAGCGGGGTGCACAATGAGCAGTTCTTC.

CDR3 region: CASSLRGSGNTIYF. The CDR3 bases are TGTGCCAGCAGTTTAAGGGGTTCTGGAAACACCATATATTTT. The V gene is TRBV27, the J gene TRBJ1-3; D is perhaps TRBD1 (5 bases). V lost 2 bases, J lost 1 base, and 6 bases lay in between. The CDR3 is made up of 14 amino acids. Germline loops: CDR1 MNHEY, CDR2 SMNVEV (reference sequence).

This chain connects TRBV10-3 to TRBJ2-3; D is perhaps TRBD2 (6 bases). Germline CDR1 reads ENHRY; CDR2 reads SYGVKD. The CDR3 is 15 residues long. The germline V and J ends were trimmed by 0 bases and 5 bases, with 12 bases remaining between them. The CDR3 region is CAISESRTGGDTQYF. The CDR3 DNA reads TGTGCCATCAGTGAGTCGAGGACCGGGGGAGATACGCAGTATTTT.

V gene TRBV18 combines with J gene TRBJ2-1; 11 bases align to TRBD2. Germline lookup yields CDR1 KGHSH and CDR2 LQKENI. Trimming removed 2 bases from V and 6 bases from J; junction bases left unmatched: 15. This CDR3 comprises 19 residues. The CDR3 DNA sequence: TGTGCCAGCTCACCAGTCTTTCATAGGTCCCTAGCGGGGGGCAATGAGCAGTTCTTC. Translation gives CASSPVFHRSLAGGNEQFF.

This clone occurred a few times. The gene calls are TRBV14 and TRBJ2-2; D is ambiguous. Deletions cut 3 bases from V and 5 bases from J, with 13 bases between. Germline CDR1 and CDR2: SGHDN and FVKESK. The CDR3 runs to 15 residues. The CDR3, as DNA: TGTGCCAGCAGCCACAGTAATTTGGGGACCGGGGAGCTGTTTTTT. Translation: CASSHSNLGTGELFF.

The V and J genes are TRBV7-6 and TRBJ2-7; 8 bases fit TRBD1. Germline CDR1 is SGHVS and CDR2 is FNYEAQ. V dropped 5 bases and J dropped 10; count of bases not matched to a gene: 13. This CDR3 has 14 amino acids. The CDR3 sequence is CASSRPGQEAQQYF. DNA of the CDR3: TGTGCCAGCAGCCGTCCGGGACAGGAAGCTCAACAGTACTTC.

The rearrangement uses TRBV9 and TRBJ2-1; TRBD2 agrees at 8 bases. CDR3 length equals 13 residues. Unmatched junction bases numbered 5, after V lost 3 bases and J lost 9 bases. Germline lookup yields CDR1 SGDLS and CDR2 YYNGEE. CDR3 in amino acids: CASSALGGGEQFF. CDR3 coding DNA: TGTGCCAGCAGCGCCCTCGGGGGGGGTGAGCAGTTCTTC.

The chain joins TRBV29-1 to TRBJ1-4; TRBD1 matches 7 bases. The germline V gene has CDR1 SQVTM and CDR2 ANQGSEA. The V segment lost 6 bases and the J segment 7 bases; nucleotides outside the gene matches: 5. The length of the CDR3 is 12 residues. The CDR3 sequence: CSVRGRGEKLFF. In nucleotides, the CDR3 is TGCAGCGTCAGGGGGAGGGGTGAAAAACTGTTTTTT.

V usage is TRBV27 and J usage is TRBJ2-7, with 14 bases identical to TRBD2. The ends lost 5 bases at V and 5 bases at J; junction bases unmatched: 5. Germline CDR1 MNHEY, CDR2 SMNVEV (reference sequence). The CDR3 loop spans 15 amino acids. This CDR3 reads CASSLTSGGADEQYF. For the CDR3, the DNA is TGTGCCAGCAGTCTGACTAGCGGGGGGGCGGACGAGCAGTACTTC.

The V and J genes are TRBV2 and TRBJ1-1, with TRBD1 identical over 10 bases. The length of the CDR3 is 15 residues. Germline V lookup: CDR1 SNHLY, CDR2 FYNNEI. Trimming at V came to 5 bases and at J to 3 bases, leaving 6 bases not matched to a gene. The CDR3: CASSPRTGGYTEAFF. The CDR3 DNA reads TGTGCCAGCAGTCCAAGGACAGGGGGTTACACTGAAGCTTTCTTT.

This rearrangement joins TRBV10-3 to TRBJ2-5; D is unclear. The length of the CDR3 is 12 residues. CDR1 and CDR2 from the germline V gene are ENHRY and SYGVKD. The V gene lost 5 bases and the J gene lost 3 bases, with 7 bases spanning the gap. The DNA for the CDR3 is TGTGCCATCAGTCGACCGAAAGAGACCCAGTACTTC. Translating it yields CAISRPKETQYF.

J is TRBJ1-1 and V is TRBV30; the match to TRBD1 covers 7 bases. Germline V gene sequence: CDR1 GTSNPN, CDR2 SVGIG (reference sequence). J lost 3 bases, V lost 3 bases, and 7 bases had no gene match. The CDR3 loop spans 14 amino acids. In DNA form, the CDR3 reads TGTGCCTGGAGCGTCAGCAGGGGGGACACTGAAGCTTTCTTT. Protein: CAWSVSRGDTEAFF.